Described below is a single T cell receptor beta chain sequence and its context. No antigen is known for it. No clone much larger than this one lies a single base away; base qualities are absent. This sample was included in a study of shared clonotypes between healthy human individuals (dated by TCRdb to 2020 to 2021). For the wider study: The cohort comprised a couple of women and three men aged 18 to 49 years. For each donor, three plates each were used for CD4 naive and CD4 memory, two plates were used for CD8 naive, and one plate was used for CD8 memory. The study deeply sequenced blood TCR repertoires of about 5 healthy adults to estimate repertoire size and the extent of clonotype sharing between individuals. Libraries were prepared and TCR repertoires were sequenced by different laboratories using diverse techniques, in order to increase sequencing depth and limit assay-specific biases. Each donor's leukapheresis produced roughly between roughly 0.9 and 8.9 billion PBMCs.

Overall results and qualifications from the work: Sampling was restricted to blood, and TCR repertoires in tissue are likely to differ from TCR repertoires in blood. Sharing across four donors was observed for approximately 5% of naive CD4, 3.5% of naive CD8, about 2.5% of memory CD4, and about 0.4% of memory CD8 clonotypes. Rarefaction of sorted-subset datasets indicated incomplete sequencing despite the large sequencing depth. Naive subsets generally had larger estimated clonotype richness than memory subsets. Compared with non-shared clonotypes, the clonotypes found in all four sorted-subset donors had higher generation probabilities. Because the study included only a small number of donors, the genetic and exposure-history diversity represented was limited. Pairwise subsampling indicated that sequencing depth was expected to affect the degree of clonotype sharing among donors.

The germline V gene (reference sequence) supplies CDR1 LNHDA and CDR2 SQIVND. V has 3 bases trimmed and J has 6 bases trimmed; junction bases matching no gene number 5. From its cysteine to its phenylalanine, the CDR3 spans 14 amino acids. The kept DNA is CDR3 alone, 42 bases in frame from the first base. Using the deep immunoSEQ assay, TCR CDR3 regions were amplified from genomic DNA by multiplex PCR. For each cell subset, the extracted genomic DNA was distributed evenly across all wells of several immunoSEQ 96-well plates, and each plate served as one replicate. For sorted subsets, roughly 200 ng genomic DNA, equal to 30,000 to 35,000 T cell genomes, was loaded into each replicate PCR. Purified libraries were quantified with a Qubit 3.0 fluorometer, sized on a Bioanalyzer 2100, and re-quantified with the KAPA Library Quantification kit. Every immunoSEQ 96-well plate was sequenced on a dedicated single-read 150-cycle Illumina NextSeq 550 flow cell. Turning to the authors' computational methods: Because only junctional sequences without quality scores were contained in the immunoSEQ output, filtering matching that applied to full-length reads could not be performed. To assign V/J genes and CDR3, sequences were annotated using PyIR, a Python wrapper for IgBLAST v1.9, with IMGT germline references. Reads were removed for weak V/J assignments (E-value above 1e-6), missing CDR3, stop codons, out-of-frame junctions, or ambiguous translated residues. V3J clonotypes were defined by identical inferred V gene, J gene, and CDR3 amino acid sequence. Percentage overlap between repertoires was computed as shared unique clonotypes divided by the size of the smaller repertoire. RTK rarefaction, the Chao1 estimator, and Recon v2.1 estimates of unobserved clonotypes were used to assess repertoire richness. Generation probabilities for all TCRbeta clonotypes obtained by the gDNA method from a handful of donors were computed using OLGA. Held by TCRdb, this immuneACCESS table contains in-frame sequences only and omits some clones. Under half of the omission traces to an unresolved V gene where checked; the cause of the rest is unknown. The DNA was the basis for D and trimming; V, J and clone size are from that table. This sample is represented by about 980,000 clones; around three quarters of them were singletons. Of the sample, roughly 1.5% falls within the top ten clones.

The donors were healthy, HIV-negative adults with no recently reported acute infections or vaccinations. Only Caucasian adults living in Nashville, Tennessee, USA were represented among the donors. Magnetic negative selection was used to enrich CD4+ T cells, after which naive cells were positively selected on CD45RA and the negative fraction became the memory subset. Blood was collected by leukapheresis, and PBMCs were isolated by Ficoll-Histopaque density gradient centrifugation and then cryopreserved in liquid nitrogen vapor phase. Analytical flow cytometry was used to check the purity and quantity of every magnetically sorted T cell population. Each sorted fraction had its genomic DNA isolated and then quantified by UV absorbance on a Nanodrop 2000c.

This sequence was found in a man younger than 35 in good health. Sequenced: memory CD4+ T cells sorted from blood. The sample's cell subset or site label is to be understood as: CD45RA-negative fraction. The rearranged chain carries TRBV19 and TRBJ1-5; a stretch of 7 junction bases matches TRBD1. CDR3 region: CASSIDRDRQPQHF. The nucleotides read TGTGCCAGTAGTATCGACAGGGATCGTCAGCCCCAGCATTTT.